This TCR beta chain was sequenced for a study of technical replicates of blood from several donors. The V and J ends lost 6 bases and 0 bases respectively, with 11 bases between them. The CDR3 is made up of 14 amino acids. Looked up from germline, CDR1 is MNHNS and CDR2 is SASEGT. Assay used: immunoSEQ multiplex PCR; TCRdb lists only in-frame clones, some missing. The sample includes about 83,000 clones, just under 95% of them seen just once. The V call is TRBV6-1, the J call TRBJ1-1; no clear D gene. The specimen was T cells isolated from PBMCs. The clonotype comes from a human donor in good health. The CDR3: CASRVQSMNTEAFF. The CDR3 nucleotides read TGTGCCAGCAGAGTACAGTCCATGAACACTGAAGCTTTCTTT.